This T cell receptor (beta chain) was recovered during a study of CD4 T cells in relation to SARS-CoV-2 and coronaviruses. Overall study: PBMCs were cultured with antigen for approximately nine days before TCR beta sequencing. The negative reference was HIV-1 Nef peptide pool or peptide-free culture.

The CDR3 is 15 residues long. The ends lost 3 bases at V and 5 bases at J; junction bases unmatched: 4. Germline-derived CDR1 and CDR2 are LGHNT and FRNRAP. As concerns this clone: Its antigen is currently unknown.

Before the COVID-19 pandemic, during about 2011-2019, CD4+ T cells were taken from unexposed donors. CD4+ T cells were isolated from the cells after more than nine days of culture. Cells permitting, SARS-CoV-2 S/N and four cold-coronavirus spikes were tested on unexposed-donor CD4+ T cells. Method: immunoSEQ multiplex PCR; TCRdb's copy keeps in-frame clones and lacks some. The sample contains about 24,000 clones, about 75% of which appear only once. Study-wide findings and caveats: Crossreactivity was assessed only for spike protein, not other viral proteins.

V is TRBV12-5 and J is TRBJ1-5, with 10 positions matching TRBD1. The specimen was CD4+ T cells from PBMCs, cultured in vitro. The TCR originated in a human donor in good health. In DNA, the CDR3 is TGTGCTAGTGGTTTTTCTGGACAGGGGGATCAGCCCCAGCATTTT. Translating it yields CASGFSGQGDQPQHF.